This T cell receptor beta chain stems from a study of blood T cell repertoires in COVID-19. Repertoires were generated with immunoSEQ multiplex PCR, while TCRdb's copy carries only in-frame clones and drops some. The table includes about 160,000 clones, around four fifths detected once. The CDR3 is made up of 11 amino acids. V was trimmed by 7 bases and J by 9 bases, leaving 7 bases between them. Germline V gene lookup returns CDR1 WSHSY and CDR2 SAAADI. Residents of about two dozen US areas, aged about 18 to 95 years, made up the participants. Recovered status in Cohort 3 required two negative PCRs, clearance, or symptom resolution.

The chain combines TRBV10-2 with TRBJ1-6, with D hard to call. Source material: PBMCs or T cells enriched from blood (not recorded which). The TCR comes from a woman between 45 and 65 years old who had recovered from COVID-19. This CDR3 reads CASTEGSPLHF. The CDR3, as DNA: TGCGCCAGCACCGAGGGTTCACCCCTCCACTTT.